This T cell receptor beta chain was captured by sequencing in a study of shared clonotypes between healthy human individuals. Trimming stripped 8 bases from V and 1 base from J, with 9 bases between. Germline-derived CDR1 and CDR2 are SNHLY and FYNNEI. The CDR3 length is 13 residues. How the authors handled the data: Filtering differed because ImmunoSEQ produced junction-only sequences that carried no quality scores. Sequencing used immunoSEQ multiplex PCR; TCRdb keeps in-frame clones, though not all of them. V and J calls and clone size follow that table, whereas D and trimming were derived from the DNA. Of approximately 1.9 million clones listed, just under 95% are singletons. CD45RO-negative, CCR7-positively selected cells formed the naive CD8 fraction, excluding terminally differentiated effector memory CD45RA+ cells.

The sample was naive CD8+ T cells from PBMCs. This TCR was recovered from a man younger than 35 in good health. Some clones in this sample may be carry-over from other donors' samples. The chain carries TRBV2 and TRBJ2-1, with D maybe TRBD2 (6 bases). This CDR3 reads CASRDSSYNEQFF. CDR3 nucleotides: TGTGCCAGCCGGGACTCTTCCTACAATGAGCAGTTCTTC.